This T cell receptor (beta chain) derives from a study of healthy donors' naive CD4 and CD8 T cells. Comment on this clonotype: As yet, its antigen is unknown.

Study conclusions and caveats: CDR3 charge plus V and J genes appeared to account for approximately 14% of CD4/CD8 variance. Chains were not paired, since alpha and beta were sequenced in bulk. Most V and J genes were reportedly biased between naive CD4+ and CD8+ cells.

Starting from 500 ng of total RNA, TCR libraries were made with linear amplification. Each CDR3 protein is one row after TCRdb ran MiXCR on the reads. This repertoire shows 150,000 to 200,000 distinct CDR3 sequences, about 76% found once; its top ten account for around 2%. The CDR3 spans 16 residues. Germline V gene data show CDR1 as SGHKS and CDR2 as YYEKEE (reference sequence). J gave up 2 bases and V 4 bases, and 5 bases lay outside the gene matches. This receptor was identified in a pool of human donors in good health; the sample pools cells from several healthy donors. Specimen: naive CD4+ and CD8+ T cells sorted from blood, pooled from several donors. V is TRBV5-5 and J is TRBJ2-1; TRBD2 matches at 11 bases. The CDR3 spells CASSVELAGAYNEQFF. In nucleotides, the CDR3 is TGTGCCAGCAGCGTGGAACTAGCGGGAGCCTACAATGAGCAGTTCTTC.